The 7 T cell receptor beta chains listed next were all sequenced from one sample in a study of prognosis after radiotherapy for stage I lung cancer. Amplification of TCR beta CDR3 from genomic DNA used two-round multiplex PCR. The first round of PCR was done with primers that matched each TRBV and TRBJ gene. TCRdb reanalysed the multiplex PCR reads using MiXCR and keeps one entry per CDR3 protein. Of about 17,000 distinct CDR3 sequences detected, 44% appear once; the ten largest clones hold approximately 39%. Sample: PBMCs, taken before or after stereotactic body radiation therapy (not recorded which). These receptor sequences come from a donor aged 50 or older with non-small cell lung cancer.

This clonotype came up many times. V and J are TRBV7-6 and TRBJ1-1, with D possibly being TRBD1 (5 bases). The CDR3 has 16 amino acids. Looked up from germline, CDR1 is SGHVS and CDR2 is FNYEAQ. Trimming took off 1 base at V and 4 bases at J, with 16 bases between the two ends. The CDR3 nucleotides read TGTGCCAGCAGCTTAGGGTCAGGGTGGTTACTCACTGAAGCTTTCTTT. Its translation: CASSLGSGWLLTEAFF.

V and J are TRBV19 and TRBJ1-1; TRBD1 aligns across 7 bases. This CDR3 spans 13 amino acids. V lost 0 bases and J lost 8; bases outside the gene matches: 3. Germline V gene sequence: CDR1 LNHDA, CDR2 SQIVND (reference sequence). CDR3 sequence: CASSIERDREAFF. CDR3 in DNA: TGTGCCAGTAGTATAGAGCGGGACAGAGAAGCTTTCTTT.

This clonotype was detected many times. The V call is TRBV5-4, the J call TRBJ2-1, with D perhaps matching TRBD2 (6 bases). This CDR3 contains 15 residues. Germline CDR1 reads SGHNT; CDR2 reads YYREEE (reference sequence). Trimming stripped 1 base from V and 4 bases from J, with 12 bases between. This CDR3 reads CASSLLAVRYNEQFF. The CDR3, as DNA: TGTGCCAGCAGCTTGTTAGCGGTCCGGTACAATGAGCAGTTCTTC.

This clonotype was recorded many times. The CDR3 sequence: CASSLTGVGELFF. CDR3 in DNA: TGTGCCAGCAGCTTAACCGGGGTCGGGGAGCTGTTTTTT. The chain joins TRBV7-6 to TRBJ2-2, with a tentative D call TRBD2 (5 bases). The CDR3 length is 13 residues. Trimming removed 2 bases at V and 7 bases at J, with 8 bases between. Per the germline V gene, CDR1 is SGHVS and CDR2 is FNYEAQ.

The chain is built from TRBV6-2 or TRBV6-3 and TRBJ1-6; D gene uncertain. The CDR3 spans 13 residues. The V gene lost 6 bases and the J gene lost 6 bases, with 9 bases spanning the gap. Germline V gene sequence: CDR1 MNHEY, CDR2 SVGEGT. The CDR3 sequence: CASRVAFNSPLHF. The CDR3 region has the DNA TGTGCCAGCAGGGTCGCCTTTAATTCACCCCTCCACTTT.

The rearrangement joins TRBV28 to TRBJ2-7, with 7 bases aligning to TRBD1. CDR1 and CDR2 from the germline V gene are MDHEN and SYDVKM. The length of the CDR3 is 14 residues. Unmatched junction bases numbered 7, after V lost 3 bases and J lost 5 bases. CDR3 sequence (DNA): TGTGCCAGCAGTTTGGAACAGGGGCTCCACGAGCAGTACTTC. Its translation is CASSLEQGLHEQYF. Based on the CDR3 plus reference TRBV28 and TRBJ2-7, the full variable domain is DVKVTQSSRYLVKRTGEKVFLECVQDMDHENMFWYRQDPGLGLRLIYFSYDVKMKEKGDIPEGYSVSREKKERFSLILESASTNQTSMYLCASSLEQGLHEQYFGPGTRLTVT.

CDR3 amino acids: CASSYEWTSGGTDTQYF. DNA for the CDR3: TGTGCCAGCAGTTACGAGTGGACTAGCGGGGGCACAGATACGCAGTATTTT. The chain uses TRBV6-2 or TRBV6-3 and TRBJ2-3; 12 bases line up with TRBD2. The CDR3 spans 17 residues. With V trimmed by 2 bases and J by 1 base, 4 bases remained unmatched. Germline CDR1 reads MNHEY; CDR2 reads SVGEGT.